This T cell receptor beta chain was captured by sequencing in a study of cytomegalovirus exposure and HLA in healthy donors. The V gene's germline CDR1 is ENHRY and CDR2 SYGVKD. V lost 3 bases and J lost 2; bases outside the gene matches: 3. The CDR3 consists of 15 residues. The PCR contained 60 Vbeta and 13 Jbeta primers. Here immunoSEQ multiplex PCR was the method, and the copy in TCRdb shows in-frame clones only, minus some. Of 130,000 to 150,000 clones in the sample, around 77% were seen once. V usage is TRBV10-3 and J usage is TRBJ2-1; 8 bases agree with TRBD2. The sample was PBMCs. The sequence derives from a woman between 45 and 60 years old in good health and CMV-seronegative. This CDR3 reads CAISEGRGAYNEQFF. CDR3 nucleotides: TGTGCCATCAGTGAAGGGCGGGGGGCCTACAATGAGCAGTTCTTC.